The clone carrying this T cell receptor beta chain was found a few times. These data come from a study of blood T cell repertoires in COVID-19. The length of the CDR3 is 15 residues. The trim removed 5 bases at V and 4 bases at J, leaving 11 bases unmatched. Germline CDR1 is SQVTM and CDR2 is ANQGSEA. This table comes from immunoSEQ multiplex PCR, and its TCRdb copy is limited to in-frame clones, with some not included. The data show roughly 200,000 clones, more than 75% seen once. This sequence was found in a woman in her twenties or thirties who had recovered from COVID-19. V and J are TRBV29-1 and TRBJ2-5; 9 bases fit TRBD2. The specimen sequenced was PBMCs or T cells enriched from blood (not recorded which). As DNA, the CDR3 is TGCAGCGTTTCCTTCTTTAGCGGGAGCGGAGAGACCCAGTACTTC. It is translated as CSVSFFSGSGETQYF.